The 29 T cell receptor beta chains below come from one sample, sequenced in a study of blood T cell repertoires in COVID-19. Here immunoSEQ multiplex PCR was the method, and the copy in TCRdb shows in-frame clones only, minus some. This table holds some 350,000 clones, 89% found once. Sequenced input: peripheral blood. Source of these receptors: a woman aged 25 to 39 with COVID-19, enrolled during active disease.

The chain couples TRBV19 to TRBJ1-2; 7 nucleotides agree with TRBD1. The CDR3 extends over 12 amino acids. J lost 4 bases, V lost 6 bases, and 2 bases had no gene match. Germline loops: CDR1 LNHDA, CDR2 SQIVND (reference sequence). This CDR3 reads CASRGQSYGYTF. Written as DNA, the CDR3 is TGTGCCAGTAGGGGACAGAGCTATGGCTACACCTTC.

For the CDR3, the DNA is TGTGCCAGCAGTCGCGAGGAGAGGGCGGATGAGCAGTTCTTC. Protein: CASSREERADEQFF. The chain links TRBV27 to TRBJ2-1, with D perhaps matching TRBD2 (5 bases). Trimming removed 5 bases from V and 8 bases from J, with 16 bases in between. Germline assignment: CDR1 MNHEY and CDR2 SMNVEV (reference sequence). There are 14 residues in the CDR3.

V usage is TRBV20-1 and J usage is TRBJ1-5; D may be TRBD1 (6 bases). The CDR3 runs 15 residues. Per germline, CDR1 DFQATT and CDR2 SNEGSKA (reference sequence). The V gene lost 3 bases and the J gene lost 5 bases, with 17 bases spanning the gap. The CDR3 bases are TGCAGTGCTAGTTTACAGTCACACAGGGATCAGCCCCAGCATTTT. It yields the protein CSASLQSHRDQPQHF.

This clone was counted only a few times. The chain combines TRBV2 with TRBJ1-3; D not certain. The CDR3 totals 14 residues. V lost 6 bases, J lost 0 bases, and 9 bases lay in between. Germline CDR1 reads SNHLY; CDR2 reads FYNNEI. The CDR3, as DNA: TGTGCCAGCAGAGGAGCCCGCTCTGGAAACACCATATATTTT. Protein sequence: CASRGARSGNTIYF.

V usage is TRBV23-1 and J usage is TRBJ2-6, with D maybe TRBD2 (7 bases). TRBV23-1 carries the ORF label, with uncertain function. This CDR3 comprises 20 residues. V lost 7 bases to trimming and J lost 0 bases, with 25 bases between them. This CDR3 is CASTQGRDNPSSSGANVLTF. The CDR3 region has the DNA TGCGCCAGCACCCAAGGGAGGGACAATCCCTCTAGCTCTGGGGCCAACGTCCTGACTTTC.

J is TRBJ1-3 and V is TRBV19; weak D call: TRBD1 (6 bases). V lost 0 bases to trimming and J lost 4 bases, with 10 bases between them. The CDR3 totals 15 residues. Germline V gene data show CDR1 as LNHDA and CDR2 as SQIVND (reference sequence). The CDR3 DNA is TGTGCCAGTAGTATAGAAGACAGGTCCGGAAACACCATATATTTT. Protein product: CASSIEDRSGNTIYF.

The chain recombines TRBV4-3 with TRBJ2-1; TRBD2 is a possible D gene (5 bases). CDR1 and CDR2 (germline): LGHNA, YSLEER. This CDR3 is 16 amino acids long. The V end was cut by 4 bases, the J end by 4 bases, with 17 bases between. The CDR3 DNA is TGCGCCAGCAGCCTTAGAGAGGGCGAACTATACAATGAGCAGTTCTTC. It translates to CASSLREGELYNEQFF.

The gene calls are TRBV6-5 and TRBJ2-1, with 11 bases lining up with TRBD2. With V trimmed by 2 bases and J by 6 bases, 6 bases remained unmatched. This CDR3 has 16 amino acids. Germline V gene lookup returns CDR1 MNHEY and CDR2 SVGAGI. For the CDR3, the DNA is TGTGCCAGCAGTTACCTAGCGGGGGGCCGGTTCAATGAGCAGTTCTTC. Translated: CASSYLAGGRFNEQFF.

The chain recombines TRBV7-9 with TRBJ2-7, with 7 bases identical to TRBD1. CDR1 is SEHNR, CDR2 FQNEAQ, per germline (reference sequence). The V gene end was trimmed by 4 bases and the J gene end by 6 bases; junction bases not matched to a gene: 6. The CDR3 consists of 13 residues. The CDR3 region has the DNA TGTGCCAGCAGCTCCCAGGGGGTTAGCGAGCAGTACGTC. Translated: CASSSQGVSEQYV.

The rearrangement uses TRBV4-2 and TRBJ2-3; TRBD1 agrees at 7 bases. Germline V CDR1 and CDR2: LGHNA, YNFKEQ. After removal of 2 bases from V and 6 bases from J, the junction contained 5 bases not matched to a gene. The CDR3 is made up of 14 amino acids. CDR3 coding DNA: TGTGCCAGCAGCCAACGGACAGGTGGGGATACGCAGTATTTT. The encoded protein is CASSQRTGGDTQYF.

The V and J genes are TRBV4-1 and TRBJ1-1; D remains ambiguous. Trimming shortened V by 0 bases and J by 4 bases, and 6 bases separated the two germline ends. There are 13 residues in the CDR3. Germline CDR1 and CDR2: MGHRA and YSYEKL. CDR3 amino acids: CASSQDSSTEAFF. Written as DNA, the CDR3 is TGCGCCAGCAGCCAAGATAGCAGCACTGAAGCTTTCTTT.

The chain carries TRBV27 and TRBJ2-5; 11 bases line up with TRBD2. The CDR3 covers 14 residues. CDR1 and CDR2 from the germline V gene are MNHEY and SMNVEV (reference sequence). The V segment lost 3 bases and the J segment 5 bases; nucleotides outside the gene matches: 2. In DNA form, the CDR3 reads TGTGCCAGCAGTTTGATAGCGGGGGGGGAGACCCAGTACTTC. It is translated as CASSLIAGGETQYF.

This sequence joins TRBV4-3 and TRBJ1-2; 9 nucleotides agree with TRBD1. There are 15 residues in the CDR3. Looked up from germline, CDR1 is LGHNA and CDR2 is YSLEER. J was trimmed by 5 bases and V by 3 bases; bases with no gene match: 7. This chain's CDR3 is CASSQIGQGKYGYTF. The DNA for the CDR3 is TGCGCCAGCAGCCAGATTGGACAGGGGAAGTATGGCTACACCTTC.

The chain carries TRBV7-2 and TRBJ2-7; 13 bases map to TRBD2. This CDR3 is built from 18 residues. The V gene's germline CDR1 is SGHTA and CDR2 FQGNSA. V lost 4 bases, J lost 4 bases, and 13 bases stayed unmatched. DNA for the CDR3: TGTGCCAGCAGCTCGCCCTTATCACTAGCGGGGGGGATATACGAGCAGTACTTC. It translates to CASSSPLSLAGGIYEQYF.

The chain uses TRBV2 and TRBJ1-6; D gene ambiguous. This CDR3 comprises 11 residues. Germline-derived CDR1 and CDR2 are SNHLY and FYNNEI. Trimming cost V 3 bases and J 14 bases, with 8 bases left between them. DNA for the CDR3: TGTGCCAGCAGTGACACCCAGACCCTCCACTTT. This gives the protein CASSDTQTLHF.

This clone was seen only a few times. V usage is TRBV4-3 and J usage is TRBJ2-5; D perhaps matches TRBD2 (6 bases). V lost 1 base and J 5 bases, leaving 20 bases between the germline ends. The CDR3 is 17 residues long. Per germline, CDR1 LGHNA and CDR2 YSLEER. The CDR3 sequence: CASSQGSGLSGPETQYF. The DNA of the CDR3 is TGCGCCAGCAGCCAAGGTTCGGGACTCTCAGGTCCTGAGACCCAGTACTTC.

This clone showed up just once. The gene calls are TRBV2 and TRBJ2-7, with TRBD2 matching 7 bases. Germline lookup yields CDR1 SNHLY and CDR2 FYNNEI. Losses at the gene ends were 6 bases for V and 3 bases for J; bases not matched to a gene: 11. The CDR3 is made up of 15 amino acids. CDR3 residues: CASRGGTSPGYEQYF. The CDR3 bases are TGTGCCAGCAGGGGAGGGACCTCACCGGGCTACGAGCAGTACTTC.

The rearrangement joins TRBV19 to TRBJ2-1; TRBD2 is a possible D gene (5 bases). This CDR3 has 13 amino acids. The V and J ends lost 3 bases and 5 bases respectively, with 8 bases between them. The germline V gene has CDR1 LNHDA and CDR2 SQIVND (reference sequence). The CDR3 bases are TGTGCCAGTAGTATCCCGGGAAACAATGAGCAGTTCTTC. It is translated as CASSIPGNNEQFF.

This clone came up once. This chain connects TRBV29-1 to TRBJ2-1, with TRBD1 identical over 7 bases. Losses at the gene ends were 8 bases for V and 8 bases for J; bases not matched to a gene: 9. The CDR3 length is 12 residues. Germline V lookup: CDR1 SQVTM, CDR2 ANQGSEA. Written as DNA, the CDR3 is TGCAGCACAAAACAGGGGATCGATGAGCAGTTCTTC. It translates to CSTKQGIDEQFF.

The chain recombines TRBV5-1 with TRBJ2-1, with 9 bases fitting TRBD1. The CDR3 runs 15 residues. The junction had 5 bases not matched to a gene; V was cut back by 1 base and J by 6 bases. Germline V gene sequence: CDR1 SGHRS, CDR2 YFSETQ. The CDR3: CASSLLGQGPNEQFF. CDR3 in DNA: TGCGCCAGCAGCTTGTTGGGACAGGGTCCCAATGAGCAGTTCTTC.

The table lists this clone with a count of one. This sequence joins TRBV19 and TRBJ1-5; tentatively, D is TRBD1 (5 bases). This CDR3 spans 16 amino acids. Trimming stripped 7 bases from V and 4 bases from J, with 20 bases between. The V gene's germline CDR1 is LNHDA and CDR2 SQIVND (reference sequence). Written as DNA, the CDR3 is TGTGCCAGTATGGCATTAGGCACAGGAGAAAATCAGCCCCAGCATTTT. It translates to CASMALGTGENQPQHF.

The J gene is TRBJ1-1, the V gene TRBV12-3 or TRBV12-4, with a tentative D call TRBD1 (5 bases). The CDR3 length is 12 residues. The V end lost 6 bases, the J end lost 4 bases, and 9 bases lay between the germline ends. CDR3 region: CASSPQGTEAFF. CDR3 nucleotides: TGTGCCAGCAGCCCTCAGGGCACTGAAGCTTTCTTT.

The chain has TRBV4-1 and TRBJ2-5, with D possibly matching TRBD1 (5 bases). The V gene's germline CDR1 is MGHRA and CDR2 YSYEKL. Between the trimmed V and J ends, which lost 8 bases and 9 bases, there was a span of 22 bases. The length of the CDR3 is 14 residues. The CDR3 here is CASDSTVATGAQYF. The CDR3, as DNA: TGCGCCAGCGACTCCACCGTCGCCACAGGAGCCCAGTACTTC.

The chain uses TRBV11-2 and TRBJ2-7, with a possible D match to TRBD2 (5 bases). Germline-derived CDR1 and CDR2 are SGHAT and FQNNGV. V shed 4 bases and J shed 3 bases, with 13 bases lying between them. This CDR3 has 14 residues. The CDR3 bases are TGTGCCAGCAGCTCGGAGGTGAGGATCTACGAGCAGTACTTC. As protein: CASSSEVRIYEQYF.

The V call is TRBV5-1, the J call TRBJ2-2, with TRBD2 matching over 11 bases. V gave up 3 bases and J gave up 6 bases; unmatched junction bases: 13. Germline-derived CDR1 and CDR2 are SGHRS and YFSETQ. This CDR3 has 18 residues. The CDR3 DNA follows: TGCGCCAGCAGCTGGGAGACTAGCGGGATTGGTGGGCCCGGGGAGCTGTTTTTT. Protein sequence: CASSWETSGIGGPGELFF.

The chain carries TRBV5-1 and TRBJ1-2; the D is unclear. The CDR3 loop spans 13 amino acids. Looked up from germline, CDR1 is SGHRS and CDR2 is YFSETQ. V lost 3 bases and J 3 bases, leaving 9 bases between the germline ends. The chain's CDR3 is CASSSDGDYGYTF. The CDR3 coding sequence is TGCGCCAGCAGCTCGGACGGGGACTATGGCTACACCTTC.

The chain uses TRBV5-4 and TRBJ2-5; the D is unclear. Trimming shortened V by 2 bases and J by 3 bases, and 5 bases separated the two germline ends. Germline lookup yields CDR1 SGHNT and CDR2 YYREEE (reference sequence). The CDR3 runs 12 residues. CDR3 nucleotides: TGTGCCAGCAGCTTAAGAGAAGAGACCCAGTACTTC. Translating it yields CASSLREETQYF.

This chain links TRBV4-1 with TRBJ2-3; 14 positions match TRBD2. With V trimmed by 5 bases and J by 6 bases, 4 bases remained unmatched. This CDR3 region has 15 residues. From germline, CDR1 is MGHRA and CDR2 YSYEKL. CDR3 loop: CASSIRLAGGDTQYF. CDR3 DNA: TGCGCCAGCAGCATCCGACTAGCGGGAGGGGATACGCAGTATTTT.

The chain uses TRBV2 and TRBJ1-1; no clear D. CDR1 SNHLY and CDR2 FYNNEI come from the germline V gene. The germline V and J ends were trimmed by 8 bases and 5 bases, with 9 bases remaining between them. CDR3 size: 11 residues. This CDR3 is CASGPETEAFF. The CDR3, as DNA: TGTGCCAGCGGTCCAGAAACTGAAGCTTTCTTT.